What follows are 23 T cell receptor beta chains derived from one specimen sequenced in a study of blood T cell repertoires in COVID-19 (dated by TCRdb to the early 2020s). The library was generated by the immunoSEQ multiplex PCR assay. TCRdb took over this immuneACCESS table, retaining in-frame rearrangements with V and J assigned. Such tables are incomplete; in checked studies, under half of the missing clones stem from an unresolved V gene, and the remainder is unexplained. This sample holds about 110,000 clones; approximately 83% were observed only once. The leading ten clones occupy 4% to 4.5% of the sample. The sequenced sample consisted of peripheral blood. The source is a woman aged 65 to 85 with acute or convalescent COVID-19.

The V call is TRBV4-2, the J call TRBJ2-5; D possibly corresponds to TRBD2 (6 bases). CDR1 is LGHNA and CDR2 is YNFKEQ in the germline V gene. This CDR3 comprises 16 residues. With 2 bases removed from V and 1 base from J, the gap between germline ends came to 14 bases. In DNA form, the CDR3 reads TGTGCCAGCAGCCAATCCGGTCGGGGGACCCAAGAGACCCAGTACTTC. This gives the protein CASSQSGRGTQETQYF.

This chain connects TRBV4-3 to TRBJ2-1; D remains ambiguous. This CDR3 comprises 16 residues. V was trimmed by 1 base and J by 1 base, leaving 11 bases between them. Germline values: CDR1 LGHNA, CDR2 YSLEER. The CDR3 bases are TGCGCCAGCAGCCAAGGGGTACAGCTGTCCTACAATGAGCAGTTCTTC. Protein product: CASSQGVQLSYNEQFF.

The V call is TRBV15, the J call TRBJ1-5; D is perhaps TRBD1 (5 bases). V was clipped by 4 bases and J by 4 bases, with 11 bases between them. This CDR3 is 14 amino acids long. Germline CDR1 reads LNHNV; CDR2 reads YYDKDF (reference sequence). CDR3 DNA sequence: TGTGCCACCAGCATGGGGGGGGAGAATCAGCCCCAGCATTTT. Translating gives CATSMGGENQPQHF.

This chain's CDR3 is CASSYSTGQNTEAFF. The CDR3 bases are TGTGCCAGCAGTTACTCGACGGGACAGAACACTGAAGCTTTCTTT. The chain recombines TRBV6-5 with TRBJ1-1; a possible D gene is TRBD1 (6 bases). V lost 0 bases, J lost 1 base, and 9 bases lay in between. This CDR3 has 15 amino acids. Per germline, CDR1 MNHEY and CDR2 SVGAGI.

The chain has TRBV28 and TRBJ1-4, with TRBD1 as a possible D gene (6 bases). Trimming shortened V by 6 bases and J by 2 bases, and 10 bases separated the two germline ends. The CDR3 runs to 14 residues. Germline loops: CDR1 MDHEN, CDR2 SYDVKM. CDR3 DNA: TGTGCCAGCAGGGCGGGGGGCACTAATGAAAAACTGTTTTTT. Protein sequence: CASRAGGTNEKLFF. The full variable domain, in which reference TRBV28 and TRBJ1-4 provide the parts outside the CDR3, is DVKVTQSSRYLVKRTGEKVFLECVQDMDHENMFWYRQDPGLGLRLIYFSYDVKMKEKGDIPEGYSVSREKKERFSLILESASTNQTSMYLCASRAGGTNEKLFFGSGTQLSVL.

The gene calls are TRBV7-9 and TRBJ1-6; 10 nucleotides align to TRBD1. The CDR3 loop spans 16 amino acids. The ends lost 5 bases at V and 7 bases at J; junction bases unmatched: 8. Germline CDR1 and CDR2: SEHNR and FQNEAQ (reference sequence). DNA for the CDR3: TGTGCCAGCAGCCCCCTCCGGGACAGGGGAAATTCACCCCTCCACTTT. Its translation is CASSPLRDRGNSPLHF.

The chain recombines TRBV5-6 with TRBJ1-2; 7 nucleotides align to TRBD1. This CDR3 has 17 residues. The ends lost 4 bases at V and 3 bases at J; junction bases unmatched: 15. Germline CDR1 reads SGHDT; CDR2 reads YYEEEE. The CDR3 sequence is CASSPAGMTGWDYGYTF. CDR3 coding DNA: TGTGCCAGCAGCCCAGCCGGAATGACAGGGTGGGACTATGGCTACACCTTC.

This chain connects TRBV5-1 to TRBJ2-2, with 7 positions matching TRBD2. Germline CDR1 SGHRS, CDR2 YFSETQ. The CDR3 totals 15 residues. V trimming: 3 bases; J trimming: 2 bases; junction bases outside the gene matches: 4. The CDR3 is CASSSGTTNTGELFF. The CDR3 bases are TGCGCCAGCAGCTCGGGGACTACCAACACCGGGGAGCTGTTTTTT.

The J gene is TRBJ1-4, the V gene TRBV27; 7 positions match TRBD1. CDR3 length: 13 amino acids. Germline V gives CDR1 MNHEY, CDR2 SMNVEV (reference sequence). The V segment lost 8 bases and the J segment 7 bases; nucleotides outside the gene matches: 7. The CDR3, as DNA: TGTGCCAGCCGACAGGGCCCTAGTGAAAAACTGTTTTTT. Translated: CASRQGPSEKLFF. The full variable domain, in which reference TRBV27 and TRBJ1-4 provide the parts outside the CDR3, is EAQVTQNPRYLITVTGKKLTVTCSQNMNHEYMSWYRQDPGLGLRQIYYSMNVEVTDKGDVPEGYKVSRKEKRNFPLILESPSPNQTSLYFCASRQGPSEKLFFGSGTQLSVL.

V is TRBV28 and J is TRBJ1-5, with D hard to call. The CDR3 is 14 residues long. The V gene lost 5 bases and the J gene lost 0 bases, with 8 bases spanning the gap. CDR1 and CDR2 (germline): MDHEN, SYDVKM. Here the CDR3 reads CASSLINSNQPQHF. The DNA of the CDR3 is TGTGCCAGCAGTCTTATTAATAGCAATCAGCCCCAGCATTTT.

The genes are TRBV5-1 and TRBJ2-1; no clear D gene. There are 15 residues in the CDR3. The ends were cut back, 0 bases at V and 6 bases at J, with 13 bases in the middle. From germline, CDR1 is SGHRS and CDR2 YFSETQ. Written as DNA, the CDR3 is TGCGCCAGCAGCTTGGGGGCCACGTTGAGCAATGAGCAGTTCTTC. Translated: CASSLGATLSNEQFF.

The chain uses TRBV7-3 and TRBJ1-6; possible D gene TRBD1, 5 bases. Germline loops: CDR1 SGHTA, CDR2 FQGTGA. The CDR3 runs to 15 residues. V lost 1 base, J lost 9 bases, and 13 bases lay in between. The CDR3 is CASSLMGQGSSPLHF. The DNA for the CDR3 is TGTGCCAGCAGCTTAATGGGTCAGGGTAGTTCACCCCTCCACTTT.

Here the CDR3 reads CAVTNRVDYGYTF. The DNA for the CDR3 is TGTGCCGTGACTAACAGGGTAGACTATGGCTACACCTTC. The chain combines TRBV2 with TRBJ1-2; weak D call: TRBD1 (6 bases). The ends were cut back, 11 bases at V and 3 bases at J, with 16 bases in the middle. This CDR3 spans 13 amino acids. Germline CDR1 reads SNHLY; CDR2 reads FYNNEI.

The chain joins TRBV28 to TRBJ1-1; tentatively, D is TRBD1 (5 bases). V dropped 5 bases and J dropped 5 bases, with 15 bases sitting between them. Germline V gene lookup returns CDR1 MDHEN and CDR2 SYDVKM. CDR3 length equals 14 residues. The CDR3 region is CASSRKGRATEAFF. As DNA, the CDR3 is TGTGCCAGCAGTCGTAAGGGCAGGGCGACTGAAGCTTTCTTT.

The J gene is TRBJ2-5, the V gene TRBV2, with 11 bases fitting TRBD2. In germline, CDR1 is SNHLY, CDR2 FYNNEI. The CDR3 spans 14 residues. With 5 bases clipped from V and 2 bases from J, the junction kept 1 base outside the gene matches. CDR3 amino acids: CASSPSGGQETQYF. CDR3 bases: TGTGCCAGCAGTCCTAGCGGGGGGCAAGAGACCCAGTACTTC. The whole variable domain, filled in from reference TRBV2 and TRBJ2-5, reads EPEVTQTPSHQVTQMGQEVILRCVPISNHLYFYWYRQILGQKVEFLVSFYNNEISEKSEIFDDQFSVERPDGSNFTLKIRSTKLEDSAMYFCASSPSGGQETQYFGPGTRLLVL.

This chain links TRBV11-2 with TRBJ2-3, with 7 bases lining up with TRBD2. This CDR3 is built from 14 residues. Germline loops: CDR1 SGHAT, CDR2 FQNNGV. The V segment lost 5 bases and the J segment 5 bases; nucleotides outside the gene matches: 7. CDR3 nucleotides: TGTGCCAGCAGCGGGGGGGGGTCAAGAGATACGCAGTATTTT. As protein: CASSGGGSRDTQYF.

This chain links TRBV27 with TRBJ1-1; 10 positions match TRBD1. The V and J ends lost 6 bases and 10 bases, in that order; junction bases with no gene match: 5. CDR1 MNHEY and CDR2 SMNVEV come from the germline V gene (reference sequence). The CDR3 length is 12 residues. This CDR3 reads CASSSTGGRAFF. CDR3 DNA sequence: TGTGCCAGCAGCTCGACAGGGGGCCGAGCTTTCTTT.

The J gene is TRBJ1-4, the V gene TRBV7-9; D unclear. Germline CDR1 SEHNR, CDR2 FQNEAQ (reference sequence). The CDR3 has 15 amino acids. Trimming pared 1 base from V and 4 bases from J, leaving 10 bases between. The CDR3 DNA is TGTGCCAGCAGCTTAGGGCGGACTGATAATGAAAAACTGTTTTTT. It translates to CASSLGRTDNEKLFF.

The rearrangement links TRBV5-6 to TRBJ1-5; perhaps TRBD1 as D (6 bases). This CDR3 region has 16 residues. The V end lost 0 bases, the J end lost 0 bases, and 10 bases lay between the germline ends. Per the germline V gene, CDR1 is SGHDT and CDR2 is YYEEEE. CDR3 sequence reads: CASSLADRHSNQPQHF. CDR3 nucleotide sequence: TGTGCCAGCAGCTTGGCCGACAGGCATAGCAATCAGCCCCAGCATTTT. The full variable domain, completed using reference TRBV5-6 and TRBJ1-5, is DAGVTQSPTHLIKTRGQQVTLRCSPKSGHDTVSWYQQALGQGPQFIFQYYEEEERQRGNFPDRFSGHQFPNYSSELNVNALLLGDSALYLCASSLADRHSNQPQHFGDGTRLSIL.

The chain combines TRBV27 with TRBJ2-1, with 14 bases fitting TRBD2. This CDR3 contains 14 residues. In germline, CDR1 is MNHEY, CDR2 SMNVEV (reference sequence). The CDR3 DNA sequence: TGTGCAACCACGGGACTAGCGGGAGCGAATGAGCAGTTCTTC. This translates into CATTGLAGANEQFF.

The chain combines TRBV11-2 with TRBJ1-4; 7 positions match TRBD1. This CDR3 is built from 15 residues. The V gene end was trimmed by 5 bases and the J gene end by 1 base; junction bases not matched to a gene: 4. CDR1 is SGHAT and CDR2 is FQNNGV in the germline V gene. In DNA, the CDR3 is TGTGCCAGCAGCCACTACAGGGGAACTAATGAAAAACTGTTTTTT. Translating it yields CASSHYRGTNEKLFF.

The chain links TRBV28 to TRBJ2-3; D is uncertain. V lost 5 bases, J lost 2 bases, and 8 bases lay in between. Germline CDR1 MDHEN, CDR2 SYDVKM. CDR3 size: 13 residues. The CDR3 nucleotides read TGTGCCAGCAGTATACAACCCACAGATACGCAGTATTTT. Its protein is CASSIQPTDTQYF.

J is TRBJ2-2 and V is TRBV9, with D tentatively TRBD1 (6 bases). The CDR3 sequence is 15 residues long. CDR1 SGDLS and CDR2 YYNGEE come from the germline V gene. V was clipped by 2 bases and J by 3 bases, with 11 bases between them. The DNA of the CDR3 is TGTGCCAGCAGCGTCGGATCAGGGGACACCGGGGAGCTGTTTTTT. Its protein product is CASSVGSGDTGELFF.